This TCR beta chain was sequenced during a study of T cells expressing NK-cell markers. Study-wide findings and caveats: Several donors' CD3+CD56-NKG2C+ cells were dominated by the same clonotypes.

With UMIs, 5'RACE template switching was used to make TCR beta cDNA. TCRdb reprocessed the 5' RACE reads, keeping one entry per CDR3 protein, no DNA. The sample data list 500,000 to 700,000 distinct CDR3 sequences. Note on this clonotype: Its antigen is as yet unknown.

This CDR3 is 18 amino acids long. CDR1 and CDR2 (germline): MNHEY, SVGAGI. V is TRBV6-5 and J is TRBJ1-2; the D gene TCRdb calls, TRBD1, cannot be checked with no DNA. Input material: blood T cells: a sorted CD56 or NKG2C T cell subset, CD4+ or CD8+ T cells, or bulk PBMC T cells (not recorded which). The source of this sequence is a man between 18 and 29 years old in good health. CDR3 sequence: CASSYPTSLDRGRRGYTF.